This T cell receptor (beta chain) originates from a study of identical twins. This CDR3 region has 16 residues. CDR1 and CDR2 from the germline V gene are MNHEY and SMNVEV (reference sequence). V lost 2 bases to trimming and J lost 2 bases, with 13 bases between them. In this sample, this clonotype turned up a few times. One entry per CDR3 protein, called by TCRdb with MiXCR from the 5' RACE reads. The sample has fewer than 250,000 distinct CDR3 sequences, approximately 6.8% seen once. The same sample was also used in a study of yellow fever vaccine responses in identical twins.

The chain is built from TRBV27 and TRBJ2-1; D might be TRBD2 (6 bases). This TCR was sampled from a young woman in good health. Material for sequencing was CD8+ T cells sorted from blood. The CDR3 sequence is CASSLEVAATYNEQFF. The CDR3 DNA follows: TGTGCCAGCAGTTTAGAGGTAGCGGCAACCTACAATGAGCAGTTCTTC.